This TCR beta chain derives from a study of PD-L1 blockade in urothelial cancer. Across the study: Patients previously received 0 to 3 chemotherapy regimens. Blood analysis occurred 3 weeks (second dose) and 6 weeks after treatment start.

Time point of the sample: peripheral blood 6 weeks after treatment start. Repertoires were generated with immunoSEQ multiplex PCR, while TCRdb's copy carries only in-frame clones and drops some. The sample has 40,000 to 55,000 clones; approximately 90% are singletons. Trimming took off 0 bases at V and 2 bases at J, with 11 bases between the two ends. Per the germline V gene, CDR1 is GTSNPN and CDR2 is SVGIG (reference sequence). The CDR3 covers 14 residues. Remarks on this clone: Its antigen is unknown.

The study's findings and limits: Durable-benefit patients showed greater tumor-associated blood clone expansion at 3 weeks.

The chain links TRBV30 to TRBJ2-7, with D possibly TRBD1 on 6 matching bases. This specimen was PBMCs, taken around atezolizumab (anti-PD-L1) treatment. This clonotype originated in a man aged 55 to 70 with urothelial cancer. CDR3 DNA sequence: TGTGCCTGGAGTGTACACAACAGGGCCTACGAGCAGTACTTC. Its protein is CAWSVHNRAYEQYF.